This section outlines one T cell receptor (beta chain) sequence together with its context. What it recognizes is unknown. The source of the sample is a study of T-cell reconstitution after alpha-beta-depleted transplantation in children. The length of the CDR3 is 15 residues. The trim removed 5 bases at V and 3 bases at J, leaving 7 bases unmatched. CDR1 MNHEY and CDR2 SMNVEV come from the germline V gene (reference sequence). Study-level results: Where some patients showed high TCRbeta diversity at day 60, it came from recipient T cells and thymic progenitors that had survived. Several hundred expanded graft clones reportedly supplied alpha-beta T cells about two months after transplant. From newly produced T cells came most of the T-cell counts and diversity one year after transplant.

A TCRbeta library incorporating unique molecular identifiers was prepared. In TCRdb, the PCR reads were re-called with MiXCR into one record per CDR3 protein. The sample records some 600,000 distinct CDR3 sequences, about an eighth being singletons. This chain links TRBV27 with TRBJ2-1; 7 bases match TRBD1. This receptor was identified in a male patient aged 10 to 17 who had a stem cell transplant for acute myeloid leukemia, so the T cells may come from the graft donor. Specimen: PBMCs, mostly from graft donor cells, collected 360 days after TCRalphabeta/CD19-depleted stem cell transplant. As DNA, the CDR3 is TGTGCCAGCAGTCCGACAGGGTTGAACTACAATGAGCAGTTCTTC. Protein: CASSPTGLNYNEQFF.